The source of this TCR beta chain is a study of human T cells and chemical hapten exposure. Looking at the study overall: The upper back received 0.01% DPC by patch testing, with results read at 6 days.

MiXCR, run by TCRdb on the RACE reads, gives a single entry per CDR3 protein. The table has roughly 100,000 distinct CDR3 sequences, about 34% seen once. Time point noted: patch test 3, about 24 weeks after DPC sensitization. Treatment here: therapeutic diphenylcyclopropenone sensitization with weekly scalp DPC. This CDR3 has 13 residues. V was pared by 3 bases and J by 4 bases, with 3 bases of the junction left unmatched. Germline lookup yields CDR1 DFQATT and CDR2 SNEGSKA (reference sequence). This clonotype has more than one count but fewer than ten. The chain uses TRBV20-1 and TRBJ1-1; TRBD1 matches at 9 bases. Sequencing was performed on whole blood, taken in connection with sensitization to the hapten diphenylcyclopropenone (DPC). This TCR was sampled from a middle-aged man with alopecia areata. Some clones in this sample may be carry-over from other donors' samples. The CDR3 is CSASATGGTEAFF. The CDR3, as DNA: TGCAGTGCTAGTGCGACAGGGGGCACTGAAGCTTTCTTT.